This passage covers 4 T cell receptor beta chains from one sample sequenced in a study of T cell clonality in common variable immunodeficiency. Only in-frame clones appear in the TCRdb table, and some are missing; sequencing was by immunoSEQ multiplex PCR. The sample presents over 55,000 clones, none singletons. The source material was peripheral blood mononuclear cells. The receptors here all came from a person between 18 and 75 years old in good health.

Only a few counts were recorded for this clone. CDR3 DNA, as far as it was read: TGCAGTGCTAATTTAGCGGGGACGAAAGAGACC. This codes for CSANLAGTKET. The whole CDR3 is CSANLAGTKETQYF. This sequence joins TRBV20-1 and TRBJ2-5; 8 positions match TRBD2. The read ends 3 residues early relative to the CDR3; the germline J gene fills the gap. V lost 4 bases to trimming and J lost 3 bases; unmatched junction nucleotides: 7. Germline V gene data show CDR1 as DFQATT and CDR2 as SNEGSKA (reference sequence). The CDR3 covers 14 residues.

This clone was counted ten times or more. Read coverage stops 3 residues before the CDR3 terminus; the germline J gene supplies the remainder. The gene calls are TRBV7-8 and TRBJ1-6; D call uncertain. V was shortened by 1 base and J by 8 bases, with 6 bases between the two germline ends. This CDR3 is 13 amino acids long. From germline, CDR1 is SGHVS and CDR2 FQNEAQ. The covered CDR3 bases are TGTGCCAGCAGCTTAGGGACTCATTCACCC. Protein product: CASSLGTHSP. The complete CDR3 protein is CASSLGTHSPLHF.

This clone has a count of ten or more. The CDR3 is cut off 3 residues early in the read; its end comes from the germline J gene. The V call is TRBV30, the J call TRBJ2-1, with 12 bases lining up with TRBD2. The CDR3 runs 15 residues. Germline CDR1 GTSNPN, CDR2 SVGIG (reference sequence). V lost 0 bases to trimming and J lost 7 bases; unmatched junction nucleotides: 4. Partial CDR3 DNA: TGTGCCTGGAGTGTCCTAGCGGGAGGGGAAAATGAG. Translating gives CAWSVLAGGENE. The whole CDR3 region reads CAWSVLAGGENEQFF.

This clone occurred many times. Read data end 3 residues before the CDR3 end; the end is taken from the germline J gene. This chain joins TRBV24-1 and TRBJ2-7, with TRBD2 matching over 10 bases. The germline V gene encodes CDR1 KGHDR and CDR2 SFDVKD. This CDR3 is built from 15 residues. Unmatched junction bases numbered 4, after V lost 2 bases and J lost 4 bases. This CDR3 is CATSDSSGSYYEQYF. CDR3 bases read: TGTGCCACCAGTGATTCTAGCGGGAGTTATTACGAG.